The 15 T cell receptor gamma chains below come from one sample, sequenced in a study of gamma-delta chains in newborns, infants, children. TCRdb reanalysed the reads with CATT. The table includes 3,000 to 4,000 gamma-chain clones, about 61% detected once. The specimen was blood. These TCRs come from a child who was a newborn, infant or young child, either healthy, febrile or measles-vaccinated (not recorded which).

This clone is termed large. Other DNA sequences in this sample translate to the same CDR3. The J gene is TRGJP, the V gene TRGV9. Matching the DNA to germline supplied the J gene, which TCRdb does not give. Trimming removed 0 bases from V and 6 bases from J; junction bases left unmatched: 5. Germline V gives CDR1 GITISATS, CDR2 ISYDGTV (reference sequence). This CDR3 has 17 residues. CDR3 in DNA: TGTGCCTTGTGGGAGGTGCTCGGAGAGTTGGGCAAAAAAATCAAGGTATTT. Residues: CALWEVLGELGKKIKVF.

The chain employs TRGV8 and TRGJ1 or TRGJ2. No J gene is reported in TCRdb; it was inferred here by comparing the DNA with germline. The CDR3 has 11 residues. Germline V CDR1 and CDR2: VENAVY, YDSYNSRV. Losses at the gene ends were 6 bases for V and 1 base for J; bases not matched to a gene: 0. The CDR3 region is CATWNYYKKLF. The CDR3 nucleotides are TGTGCCACCTGGAATTATTATAAGAAACTCTTT.

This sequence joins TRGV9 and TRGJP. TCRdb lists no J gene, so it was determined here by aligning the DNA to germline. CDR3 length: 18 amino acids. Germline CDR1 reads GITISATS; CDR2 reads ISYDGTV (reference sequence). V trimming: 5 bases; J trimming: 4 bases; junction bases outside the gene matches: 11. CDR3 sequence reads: CALWGGQPQELGKKIKVF. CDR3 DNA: TGTGCCTTGTGGGGGGGACAACCTCAAGAGTTGGGCAAAAAAATCAAGGTATTT.

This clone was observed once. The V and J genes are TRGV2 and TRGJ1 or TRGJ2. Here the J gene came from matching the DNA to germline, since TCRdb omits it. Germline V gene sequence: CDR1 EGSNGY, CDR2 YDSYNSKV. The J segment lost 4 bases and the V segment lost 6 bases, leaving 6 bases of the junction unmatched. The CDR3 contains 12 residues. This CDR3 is CATWLEYYKKLF. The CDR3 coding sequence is TGTGCCACCTGGCTCGAATATTATAAGAAACTCTTT.

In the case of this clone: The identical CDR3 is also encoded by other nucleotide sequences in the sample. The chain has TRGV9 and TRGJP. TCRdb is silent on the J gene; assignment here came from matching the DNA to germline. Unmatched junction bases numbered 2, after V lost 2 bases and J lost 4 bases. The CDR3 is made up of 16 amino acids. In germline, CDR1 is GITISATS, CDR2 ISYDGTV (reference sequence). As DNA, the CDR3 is TGTGCCTTGTGGGAGGCACAAGAGTTGGGCAAAAAAATCAAGGTATTT. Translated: CALWEAQELGKKIKVF.

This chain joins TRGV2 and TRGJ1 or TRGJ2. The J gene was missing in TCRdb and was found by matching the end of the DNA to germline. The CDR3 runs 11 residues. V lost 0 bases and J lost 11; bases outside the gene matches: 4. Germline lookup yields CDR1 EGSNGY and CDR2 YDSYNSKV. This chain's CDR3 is CATWDGHEKLF. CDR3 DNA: TGTGCCACCTGGGACGGGCACGAGAAACTCTTT.

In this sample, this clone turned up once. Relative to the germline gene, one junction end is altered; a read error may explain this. This CDR3 is CATWDRHYRKLF. The CDR3 DNA sequence: TGTGCCACCTGGGACAGGCATTATAGGAAACTCTTT. V usage is TRGV3 and J usage is TRGJ1 or TRGJ2. The J gene comes from matching the DNA to germline here; TCRdb lacks it. This CDR3 comprises 12 residues. Germline V gene sequence: CDR1 VTNTFY, CDR2 YDVSTARD (reference sequence).

CDR3 DNA: TGTGCCACCTGGGACGGGCAGAGGTATAAGAAACTCTTT. This sequence encodes CATWDGQRYKKLF. This rearrangement joins TRGV4 to TRGJ1 or TRGJ2. The J gene comes from matching the DNA to germline here; TCRdb lacks it. CDR1 EGSTGY and CDR2 YDSYTSSV come from the germline V gene. The CDR3 extends over 13 amino acids. The V and J ends lost 4 bases and 7 bases, in that order; junction bases with no gene match: 10.

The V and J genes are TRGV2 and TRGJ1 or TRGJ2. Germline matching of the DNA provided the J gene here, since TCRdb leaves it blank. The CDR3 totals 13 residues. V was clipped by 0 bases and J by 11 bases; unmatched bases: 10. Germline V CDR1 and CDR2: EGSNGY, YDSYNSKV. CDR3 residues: CATWDGPSLEKLF. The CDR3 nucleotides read TGTGCCACCTGGGACGGGCCATCGCTTGAGAAACTCTTT.

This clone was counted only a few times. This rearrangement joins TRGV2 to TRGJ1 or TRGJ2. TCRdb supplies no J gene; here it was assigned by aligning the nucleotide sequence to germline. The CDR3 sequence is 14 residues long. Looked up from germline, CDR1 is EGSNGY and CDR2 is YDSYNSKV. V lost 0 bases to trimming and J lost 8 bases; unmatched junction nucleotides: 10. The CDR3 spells CATWDGLEGDKKLF. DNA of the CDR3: TGTGCCACCTGGGACGGGCTTGAGGGCGATAAGAAACTCTTT.

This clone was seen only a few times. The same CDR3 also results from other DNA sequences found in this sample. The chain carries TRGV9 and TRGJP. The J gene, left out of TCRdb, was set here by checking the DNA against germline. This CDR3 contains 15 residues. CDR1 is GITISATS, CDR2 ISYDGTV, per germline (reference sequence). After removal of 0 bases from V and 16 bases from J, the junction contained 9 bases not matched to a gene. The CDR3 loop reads CALWEVHVSKKIKVF. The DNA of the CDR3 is TGTGCCTTGTGGGAGGTGCACGTCTCTAAAAAAATCAAGGTATTT.

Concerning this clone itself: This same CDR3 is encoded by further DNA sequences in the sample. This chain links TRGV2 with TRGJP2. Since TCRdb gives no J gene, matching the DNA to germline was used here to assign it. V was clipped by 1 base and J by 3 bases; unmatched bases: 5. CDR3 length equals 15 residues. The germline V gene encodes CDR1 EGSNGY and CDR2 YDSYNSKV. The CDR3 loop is CATWDGRGSDWIKTF. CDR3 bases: TGTGCCACCTGGGACGGACGAGGTAGTGATTGGATCAAGACGTTT.

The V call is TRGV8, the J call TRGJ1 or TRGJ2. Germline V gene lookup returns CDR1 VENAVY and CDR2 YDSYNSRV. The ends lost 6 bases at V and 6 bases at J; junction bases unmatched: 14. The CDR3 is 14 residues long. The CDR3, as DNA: TGTGCCACCTGGCTACCCAACTCAGGTTATAAGAAACTCTTT. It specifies CATWLPNSGYKKLF.

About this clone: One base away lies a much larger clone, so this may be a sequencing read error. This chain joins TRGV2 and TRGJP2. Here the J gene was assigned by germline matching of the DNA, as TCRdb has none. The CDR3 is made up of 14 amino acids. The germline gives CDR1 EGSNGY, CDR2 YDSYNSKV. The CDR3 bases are TGTGCCGCCTGGGACGGGCAGTGGGATTGGATCAAGACGTTT. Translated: CAAWDGQWDWIKTF.

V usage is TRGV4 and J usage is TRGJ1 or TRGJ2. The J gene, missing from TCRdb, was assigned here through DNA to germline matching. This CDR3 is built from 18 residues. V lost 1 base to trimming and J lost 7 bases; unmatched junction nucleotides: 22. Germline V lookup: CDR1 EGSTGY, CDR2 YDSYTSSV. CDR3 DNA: TGTGCCACCTGGGATGGACCCGCGGTGTCGGCCAATTGGTATAAGAAACTCTTT. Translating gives CATWDGPAVSANWYKKLF.